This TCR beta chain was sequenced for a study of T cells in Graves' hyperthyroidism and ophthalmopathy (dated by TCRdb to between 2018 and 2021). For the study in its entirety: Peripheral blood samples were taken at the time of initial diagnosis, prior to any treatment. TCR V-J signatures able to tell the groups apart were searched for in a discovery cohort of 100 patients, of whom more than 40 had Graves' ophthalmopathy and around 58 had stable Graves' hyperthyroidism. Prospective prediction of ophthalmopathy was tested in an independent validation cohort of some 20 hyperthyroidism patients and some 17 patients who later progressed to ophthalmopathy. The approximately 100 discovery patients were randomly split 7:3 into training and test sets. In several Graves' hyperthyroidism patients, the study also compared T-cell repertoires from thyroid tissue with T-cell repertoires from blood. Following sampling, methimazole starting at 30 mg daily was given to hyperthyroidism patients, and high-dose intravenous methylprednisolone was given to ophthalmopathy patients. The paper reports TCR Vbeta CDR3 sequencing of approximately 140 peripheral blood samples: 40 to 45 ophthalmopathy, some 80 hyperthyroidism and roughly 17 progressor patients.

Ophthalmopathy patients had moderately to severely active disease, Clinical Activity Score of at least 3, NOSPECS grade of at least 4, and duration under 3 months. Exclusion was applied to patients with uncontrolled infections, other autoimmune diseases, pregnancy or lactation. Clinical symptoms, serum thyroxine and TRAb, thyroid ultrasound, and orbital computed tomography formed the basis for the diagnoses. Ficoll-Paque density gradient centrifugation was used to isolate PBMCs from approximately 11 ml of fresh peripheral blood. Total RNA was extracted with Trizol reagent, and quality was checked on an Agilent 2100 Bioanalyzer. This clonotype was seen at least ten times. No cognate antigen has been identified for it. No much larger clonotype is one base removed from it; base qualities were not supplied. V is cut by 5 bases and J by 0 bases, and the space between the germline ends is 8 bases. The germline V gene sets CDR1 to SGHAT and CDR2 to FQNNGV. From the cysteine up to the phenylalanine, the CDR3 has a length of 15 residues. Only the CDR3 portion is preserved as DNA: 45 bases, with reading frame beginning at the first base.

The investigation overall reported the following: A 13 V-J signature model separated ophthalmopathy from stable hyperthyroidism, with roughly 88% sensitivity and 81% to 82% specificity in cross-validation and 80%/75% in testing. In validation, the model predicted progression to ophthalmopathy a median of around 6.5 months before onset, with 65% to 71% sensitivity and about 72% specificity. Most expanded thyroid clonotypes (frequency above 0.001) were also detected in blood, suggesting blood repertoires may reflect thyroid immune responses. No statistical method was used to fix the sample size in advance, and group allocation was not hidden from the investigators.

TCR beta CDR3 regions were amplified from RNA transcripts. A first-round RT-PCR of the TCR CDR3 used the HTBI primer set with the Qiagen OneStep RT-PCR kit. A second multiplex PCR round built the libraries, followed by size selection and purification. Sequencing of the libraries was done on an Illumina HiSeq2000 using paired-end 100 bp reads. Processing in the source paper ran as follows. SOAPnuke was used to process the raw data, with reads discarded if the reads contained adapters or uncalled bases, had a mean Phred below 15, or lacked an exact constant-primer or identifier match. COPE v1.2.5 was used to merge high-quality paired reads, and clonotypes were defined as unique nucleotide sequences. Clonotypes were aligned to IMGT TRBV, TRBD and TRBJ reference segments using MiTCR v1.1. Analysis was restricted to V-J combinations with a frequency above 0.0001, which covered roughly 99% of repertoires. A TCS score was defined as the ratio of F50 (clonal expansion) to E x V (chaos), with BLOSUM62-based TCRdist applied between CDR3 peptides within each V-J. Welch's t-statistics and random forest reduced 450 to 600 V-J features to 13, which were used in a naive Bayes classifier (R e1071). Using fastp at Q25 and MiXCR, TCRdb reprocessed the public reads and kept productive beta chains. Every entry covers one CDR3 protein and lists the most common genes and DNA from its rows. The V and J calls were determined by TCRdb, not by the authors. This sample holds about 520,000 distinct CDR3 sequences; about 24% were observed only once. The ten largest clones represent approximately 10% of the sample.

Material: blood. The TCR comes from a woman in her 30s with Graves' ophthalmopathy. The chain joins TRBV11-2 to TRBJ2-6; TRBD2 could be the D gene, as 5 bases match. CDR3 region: CASSRRDSGANVLTF. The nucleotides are TGTGCCAGCAGCAGACGGGACTCTGGGGCCAACGTCCTGACTTTC.